The clone carrying this T cell receptor beta chain has only a few counts. The antigen remains undetermined. TCRdb redid the calling of the reads with MiXCR, one entry per CDR3 protein. The table has about 310,000 distinct CDR3 sequences, around 25% seen once. The sample belongs to a study of T cell repertoires in cytomegalovirus infection. Study background: CMV epitopes that were recently identified and HLA-C-restricted were used alongside well-studied HLA-B-restricted ones. The public TCR beta signatures pointed to both CMV infection and matching HLA type.

The CDR3 is made up of 15 amino acids. Trimming removed 4 bases from V and 4 bases from J; junction bases left unmatched: 4. Per the germline V gene, CDR1 is MNHEY and CDR2 is SVGAGI. General study results and limits: In two of eight donors, the top clonotype was HLA-C-restricted CMV-specific. CMV carriers with the relevant HLA were identified by cumulative public TCR beta family frequency.

The input for sequencing was cultured PBMCs, taken from culture after CMV antigen stimulation. The receptor's source is a human donor in good health (CMV status not recorded). Some clones in this sample may be carry-over from other donors' samples. The chain has TRBV6-5 and TRBJ2-3; 11 bases map to TRBD2. This CDR3 is CASSWTSGHADTQYF. The CDR3 DNA sequence: TGTGCCAGCAGTTGGACTAGCGGGCACGCAGATACGCAGTATTTT.